This is a list of T cell receptor beta chains from one sample in a study of blood T cell repertoires in COVID-19. Sequencing was performed with immunoSEQ multiplex PCR; in TCRdb, only in-frame clones are kept and a portion is missing. The repertoire has some 300,000 clones, around 91% of them found once; the top ten carry roughly a tenth. The specimen sequenced was PBMCs or T cells enriched from blood (not recorded which). The receptors were gathered from a woman in her thirties or forties who had recovered from COVID-19. Both conserved end residues are part of each CDR3. D genes are given only for firm matches. Only some rows state a clone size, as once, few, many or a class for expanded clones.

clone_size: .
v_call: TRBV7-2
d_call: .
j_call: TRBJ2-3
cdr3_aa: CASSLDSYTQYF
cdr3_nt: TGTGCCAGCAGCTTAGACTCTTATACGCAGTATTTT

clone_size: .
v_call: TRBV28
d_call: TRBD1
j_call: TRBJ2-5
cdr3_aa: CASSLPPRTGRETQYF
cdr3_nt: TGTGCCAGCAGTTTACCCCCGAGGACAGGGAGGGAGACCCAGTACTTC

clone_size: .
v_call: TRBV24-1
d_call: TRBD1
j_call: TRBJ2-1
cdr3_aa: CATSDSGTGSYNEQFF
cdr3_nt: TGTGCCACCAGTGACTCCGGGACAGGCTCCTACAATGAGCAGTTCTTC

clone_size: .
v_call: TRBV5-4
d_call: .
j_call: TRBJ1-2
cdr3_aa: CASSPAGGPYGYTF
cdr3_nt: TGTGCCAGCAGCCCCGCGGGTGGCCCCTATGGCTACACCTTC

clone_size: .
v_call: TRBV7-6
d_call: .
j_call: TRBJ2-1
cdr3_aa: CASSLDPASVQPRDNEQFF
cdr3_nt: TGTGCCAGCAGCTTAGATCCGGCTAGCGTCCAACCCAGGGACAATGAGCAGTTCTTC

clone_size: once
v_call: TRBV19
d_call: .
j_call: TRBJ1-1
cdr3_aa: CASSITGANTEAFF
cdr3_nt: TGTGCCAGTAGTATAACAGGAGCGAACACTGAAGCTTTCTTT

clone_size: .
v_call: TRBV5-6
d_call: .
j_call: TRBJ2-7
cdr3_aa: CASTRTRVGEQYF
cdr3_nt: TGTGCCAGCACCAGGACCAGGGTGGGCGAGCAGTACTTC

clone_size: .
v_call: TRBV29-1
d_call: .
j_call: TRBJ2-7
cdr3_aa: CSALTGAYEQYF
cdr3_nt: TGCAGCGCCCTGACAGGCGCCTACGAGCAGTACTTC

clone_size: .
v_call: TRBV18
d_call: .
j_call: TRBJ1-2
cdr3_aa: CASSPVARTDLYGYTF
cdr3_nt: TGTGCCAGCTCACCGGTGGCTCGGACAGACCTCTATGGCTACACCTTC

clone_size: .
v_call: TRBV4-3
d_call: .
j_call: TRBJ2-1
cdr3_aa: CASSQVILNEQFF
cdr3_nt: TGCGCCAGCAGCCAAGTAATACTCAATGAGCAGTTCTTC

clone_size: .
v_call: TRBV5-1
d_call: TRBD1
j_call: TRBJ1-2
cdr3_aa: CASSQRQGGYTF
cdr3_nt: TGCGCCAGCAGCCAACGACAGGGCGGCTACACCTTC

clone_size: .
v_call: TRBV28
d_call: TRBD2
j_call: TRBJ2-5
cdr3_aa: CASSEAGLAGMETQYF
cdr3_nt: TGTGCCAGCAGTGAGGCGGGACTAGCGGGGATGGAGACCCAGTACTTC

clone_size: .
v_call: TRBV6-2/TRBV6-3
d_call: TRBD1
j_call: TRBJ1-5
cdr3_aa: CASSSSRQGRGSQPQHF
cdr3_nt: TGTGCCAGCAGTTCCTCGCGACAGGGAAGAGGAAGTCAGCCCCAGCATTTT

clone_size: .
v_call: TRBV3-1/TRBV3-2
d_call: TRBD2
j_call: TRBJ2-7
cdr3_aa: CASSQGGLAGVEQYF
cdr3_nt: TGTGCCAGCAGCCAAGGGGGACTAGCGGGAGTCGAGCAGTACTTC

clone_size: .
v_call: TRBV19
d_call: .
j_call: TRBJ1-2
cdr3_aa: CANMGGGGYTF
cdr3_nt: TGTGCCAATATGGGGGGTGGAGGCTACACCTTC

clone_size: once
v_call: TRBV20-1
d_call: .
j_call: TRBJ1-4
cdr3_aa: CSASGRALRIDEKLFF
cdr3_nt: TGCAGTGCTAGTGGCAGGGCCCTCAGGATCGATGAAAAACTGTTTTTT

clone_size: .
v_call: TRBV29-1
d_call: .
j_call: TRBJ2-4
cdr3_aa: CSVVPLGGRPTDIQYF
cdr3_nt: TGCAGCGTTGTTCCCTTAGGAGGGAGGCCTACGGACATTCAGTACTTC

clone_size: once
v_call: TRBV11-1
d_call: .
j_call: TRBJ2-7
cdr3_aa: CASSSRGGEQYF
cdr3_nt: TGTGCCAGCAGCTCCCGAGGAGGCGAGCAGTACTTC

clone_size: .
v_call: TRBV9
d_call: TRBD1
j_call: TRBJ1-1
cdr3_aa: CASSTGGTVNTEAFF
cdr3_nt: TGTGCCAGCAGCACCGGAGGGACAGTCAACACTGAAGCTTTCTTT

clone_size: .
v_call: TRBV7-9
d_call: TRBD1
j_call: TRBJ2-5
cdr3_aa: CASSRQGIQETQYF
cdr3_nt: TGTGCCAGCAGCCGACAGGGAATACAAGAGACCCAGTACTTC

clone_size: .
v_call: TRBV7-2
d_call: .
j_call: TRBJ1-6
cdr3_aa: CASTPIHNSPLHF
cdr3_nt: TGTGCCAGCACCCCTATCCATAATTCACCCCTCCACTTT

clone_size: .
v_call: TRBV3-1/TRBV3-2
d_call: TRBD2
j_call: TRBJ2-2
cdr3_aa: CASSQDSAGGFRELFF
cdr3_nt: TGTGCCAGCAGCCAAGATAGCGCGGGGGGATTCAGGGAGCTGTTTTTT

clone_size: once
v_call: TRBV10-3
d_call: TRBD1
j_call: TRBJ2-1
cdr3_aa: CAIRDRAGEQFF
cdr3_nt: TGTGCCATCAGGGACAGGGCGGGTGAGCAGTTCTTC

clone_size: .
v_call: TRBV30
d_call: .
j_call: TRBJ1-5
cdr3_aa: CAWSVDTYQPQHF
cdr3_nt: TGTGCCTGGAGTGTAGACACTTATCAGCCCCAGCATTTT

clone_size: once
v_call: TRBV7-9
d_call: .
j_call: TRBJ2-1
cdr3_aa: CASSHSGGNEQFF
cdr3_nt: TGTGCCAGCAGCCACAGCGGCGGGAATGAGCAGTTCTTC

clone_size: .
v_call: TRBV7-3
d_call: TRBD1
j_call: TRBJ1-3
cdr3_aa: CASSSTGLGNTIYF
cdr3_nt: TGTGCCAGCAGCTCGACAGGGCTTGGAAACACCATATATTTT

clone_size: .
v_call: TRBV5-1
d_call: .
j_call: TRBJ2-3
cdr3_aa: CASSYLIPGDSTDTQYF
cdr3_nt: TGCGCCAGCAGCTATCTTATACCAGGGGACAGCACAGATACGCAGTATTTT

clone_size: .
v_call: TRBV9
d_call: .
j_call: TRBJ1-3
cdr3_aa: CASSGTRGNTIYF
cdr3_nt: TGTGCCAGCAGCGGCACCCGGGGAAACACCATATATTTT

clone_size: .
v_call: TRBV24-1
d_call: .
j_call: TRBJ1-2
cdr3_aa: CATSDPYQGSGYTF
cdr3_nt: TGTGCCACCAGTGACCCGTATCAGGGATCTGGCTACACCTTC

clone_size: .
v_call: TRBV29-1
d_call: TRBD1
j_call: TRBJ2-2
cdr3_aa: CSVGQGSTGELFF
cdr3_nt: TGCAGCGTCGGACAGGGTAGCACCGGGGAGCTGTTTTTT

clone_size: .
v_call: TRBV19
d_call: .
j_call: TRBJ1-5
cdr3_aa: CASSILKDEGQPQHF
cdr3_nt: TGTGCCAGTAGTATATTAAAGGACGAGGGTCAGCCCCAGCATTTT

clone_size: .
v_call: TRBV7-9
d_call: TRBD1
j_call: TRBJ2-7
cdr3_aa: CASSLLQGVPYEQYF
cdr3_nt: TGTGCCAGCAGCTTACTACAGGGGGTGCCCTACGAGCAGTACTTC

clone_size: .
v_call: TRBV9
d_call: .
j_call: TRBJ1-2
cdr3_aa: CASSVGQGYGYTF
cdr3_nt: TGTGCCAGCAGCGTAGGACAAGGCTATGGCTACACCTTC

clone_size: .
v_call: TRBV19
d_call: TRBD1
j_call: TRBJ2-7
cdr3_aa: CASSIGDRAYEQYF
cdr3_nt: TGTGCCAGTAGTATAGGGGACAGAGCGTACGAGCAGTACTTC

clone_size: .
v_call: TRBV20-1
d_call: .
j_call: TRBJ1-2
cdr3_aa: CSASSGYGGYTF
cdr3_nt: TGCAGTGCTAGTTCGGGATACGGAGGCTACACCTTC

clone_size: .
v_call: TRBV12-5
d_call: TRBD1
j_call: TRBJ2-2
cdr3_aa: CASGLLTGGNTGELFF
cdr3_nt: TGTGCTAGTGGTTTGCTGACAGGGGGTAACACCGGGGAGCTGTTTTTT

clone_size: .
v_call: TRBV7-2
d_call: .
j_call: TRBJ2-7
cdr3_aa: CASSPGGSAGYEQYF
cdr3_nt: TGTGCCAGCAGCCCAGGGGGTAGCGCGGGGTACGAGCAGTACTTC

clone_size: .
v_call: TRBV28
d_call: TRBD1
j_call: TRBJ1-1
cdr3_aa: CASRAGGRDREAFF
cdr3_nt: TGTGCCAGCAGGGCCGGCGGCCGGGACAGGGAAGCTTTCTTT

clone_size: .
v_call: TRBV11-2
d_call: TRBD2
j_call: TRBJ2-5
cdr3_aa: CASSTSGYQETQYF
cdr3_nt: TGTGCCAGCAGCACTAGCGGGTACCAAGAGACCCAGTACTTC

clone_size: .
v_call: TRBV5-4
d_call: TRBD2
j_call: TRBJ2-7
cdr3_aa: CASSLGSGRASYEQYF
cdr3_nt: TGTGCCAGCAGCTTGGGAAGCGGGAGGGCCTCCTACGAGCAGTACTTC

clone_size: .
v_call: TRBV11-2
d_call: .
j_call: TRBJ1-6
cdr3_aa: CASSVENSPLHF
cdr3_nt: TGTGCCAGCTCGGTAGAGAATTCACCCCTCCACTTT

clone_size: .
v_call: TRBV7-7
d_call: .
j_call: TRBJ1-2
cdr3_aa: CASSFRQGLPRIYGYTF
cdr3_nt: TGTGCTAGCAGCTTCCGGCAGGGGTTACCCCGGATCTATGGCTACACCTTC

clone_size: .
v_call: TRBV7-8
d_call: .
j_call: TRBJ1-3
cdr3_aa: CASSSTAGVGNTIYF
cdr3_nt: TGTGCCAGCAGTTCGACAGCGGGGGTTGGAAACACCATATATTTT

clone_size: .
v_call: TRBV28
d_call: .
j_call: TRBJ1-3
cdr3_aa: CASSLSPGAGNTIYF
cdr3_nt: TGTGCCAGCAGTTTATCCCCGGGAGCTGGAAACACCATATATTTT

clone_size: .
v_call: TRBV24-1
d_call: .
j_call: TRBJ1-2
cdr3_aa: CADDPRTGAPYGYTF
cdr3_nt: TGTGCTGACGACCCGCGGACGGGAGCCCCCTATGGCTACACCTTC

clone_size: .
v_call: TRBV2
d_call: TRBD1
j_call: TRBJ1-6
cdr3_aa: CASSRDRGSPLHF
cdr3_nt: TGTGCCAGCAGTCGGGACAGGGGTTCACCCCTCCACTTT

clone_size: .
v_call: TRBV5-8
d_call: .
j_call: TRBJ1-1
cdr3_aa: CASSTSRRGGHRNTEAFF
cdr3_nt: TGTGCCAGCAGCACCTCTCGTAGGGGGGGCCACCGGAACACTGAAGCTTTCTTT

clone_size: .
v_call: TRBV18
d_call: .
j_call: TRBJ1-1
cdr3_aa: CASSPREQGTEAFF
cdr3_nt: TGTGCCAGCTCACCGAGGGAACAGGGCACTGAAGCTTTCTTT

clone_size: .
v_call: TRBV6-5
d_call: .
j_call: TRBJ1-1
cdr3_aa: CATRYNTEAFF
cdr3_nt: TGTGCCACTAGGTATAACACTGAAGCTTTCTTT

clone_size: .
v_call: TRBV18
d_call: TRBD1
j_call: TRBJ2-3
cdr3_aa: CASRATGGSTDTQYF
cdr3_nt: TGTGCCAGCCGTGCCACAGGGGGAAGCACAGATACGCAGTATTTT

clone_size: .
v_call: TRBV19
d_call: .
j_call: TRBJ1-5
cdr3_aa: CASSARYQPQHF
cdr3_nt: TGTGCCAGTAGTGCCAGGTATCAGCCCCAGCATTTT

clone_size: .
v_call: TRBV19
d_call: .
j_call: TRBJ2-2
cdr3_aa: CASSIDQTGELFF
cdr3_nt: TGTGCCAGTAGTATAGATCAGACCGGGGAGCTGTTTTTT

clone_size: .
v_call: TRBV11-2
d_call: TRBD2
j_call: TRBJ2-7
cdr3_aa: CASSFASGLSYEQYF
cdr3_nt: TGTGCCAGCAGCTTCGCTAGCGGACTCTCCTACGAGCAGTACTTC

clone_size: .
v_call: TRBV11-1
d_call: .
j_call: TRBJ2-5
cdr3_aa: CASSSNQGHGETQYF
cdr3_nt: TGTGCCAGCAGCTCAAACCAGGGACATGGAGAGACCCAGTACTTC

clone_size: .
v_call: TRBV7-2
d_call: TRBD2
j_call: TRBJ2-1
cdr3_aa: CASSSWTSSYNEQFF
cdr3_nt: TGTGCCAGCAGCTCCTGGACTAGCAGCTACAATGAGCAGTTCTTC

clone_size: .
v_call: TRBV5-6
d_call: TRBD1
j_call: TRBJ1-1
cdr3_aa: CASSLGQGIFF
cdr3_nt: TGTGCCAGCAGTCTAGGACAGGGGATCTTCTTT

clone_size: .
v_call: TRBV4-2
d_call: .
j_call: TRBJ2-3
cdr3_aa: CASSQVRGLTDTQYF
cdr3_nt: TGTGCCAGCAGCCAAGTGCGGGGACTCACAGATACGCAGTATTTT

clone_size: .
v_call: TRBV7-8
d_call: .
j_call: TRBJ1-1
cdr3_aa: CASSFSSNTEAFF
cdr3_nt: TGTGCCAGCAGCTTCTCTTCGAACACTGAAGCTTTCTTT

clone_size: .
v_call: TRBV7-2
d_call: .
j_call: TRBJ2-1
cdr3_aa: CASRRTDNEQFF
cdr3_nt: TGTGCCAGCAGACGGACAGACAATGAGCAGTTCTTC

clone_size: .
v_call: TRBV25-1
d_call: .
j_call: TRBJ2-1
cdr3_aa: CASSEAGWFYNEQFF
cdr3_nt: TGTGCCAGCAGTGAAGCGGGTTGGTTCTACAATGAGCAGTTCTTC